A selection of T cell receptor beta chains follows, all from one sample in a study of blood T cell repertoires in COVID-19. The method was immunoSEQ multiplex PCR; TCRdb's version includes in-frame clones alone and lacks a portion of them. This sample yields 95,000 to 110,000 clones, of which 87% are seen a single time; approximately 3.1% belongs to the top ten. Sequencing used peripheral blood. The receptors here all came from a man between 45 and 60 years old in a cohort sampled during active COVID-19. Each CDR3 is given without its conserved first and last residue.

v_gene	j_gene	CDR3aa
TRBV2	TRBJ2-4	ASRSPSGGGIQY
TRBV5-3	TRBJ2-3	ARSSLLQTRSGY
TRBV6-1	TRBJ2-5	ASSALAGGPQETQY
TRBV4-1	TRBJ2-5	ASSQQSGAPGTQY
TRBV5-6	TRBJ1-3	ASSLQGRTGNTIY
TRBV4-1	TRBJ2-1	ASSRTSDYNEQF
TRBV5-6	TRBJ2-3	ASRAFGGAGTDTQY
TRBV2	TRBJ2-2	ASRPKQDTGELF
TRBV2	TRBJ2-2	ASNGDITNTGELF
TRBV28	TRBJ1-5	ASSPGGGSFSNQPQH
TRBV18	TRBJ1-1	ASSPNQGGNTEAF
TRBV7-2	TRBJ1-5	ASSERTGGQPQH
TRBV5-1	TRBJ1-1	ASSLAGTPEAF
TRBV12-3/TRBV12-4	TRBJ2-1	ASSHRDNEQF
TRBV2	TRBJ1-1	ASSAQTVNTEAF
TRBV4-2	TRBJ2-2	ASSQGGRGGELF
TRBV14	TRBJ2-7	ASSQGGRASYEQY
TRBV19	TRBJ1-5	ASSIKGQGNKSNQPQH
TRBV3-1/TRBV3-2	TRBJ2-2	ASSQFESGELF
TRBV10-3	TRBJ1-5	AISRQGANQPQH
TRBV5-1	TRBJ1-6	ATQGDDNSPLH
TRBV18	TRBJ1-4	ASSPRGLIRGDEKLF
TRBV29-1	TRBJ1-2	SVGPTHRTGSGYT
TRBV9	TRBJ1-6	ASSAGGTGSNSPLH
TRBV9	TRBJ2-1	ASSGSGGARNEQF
TRBV10-1	TRBJ1-4	ASTHLLQGRFNEKLF
TRBV7-2	TRBJ2-3	ASSLSPLAGSTDTQY
TRBV12-3/TRBV12-4	TRBJ2-3	ASSADRADTQY
TRBV5-1	TRBJ2-3	ASSSGLAGGRSTDTQY
TRBV4-2	TRBJ2-5	ASSQDQLAGVQETQY
TRBV27	TRBJ2-3	ASSTEPLGLAGGTDTQY
TRBV6-1	TRBJ1-2	ASSESLSSYGYT
TRBV11-2	TRBJ2-1	ASSLAGVPYNEQF
TRBV6-6	TRBJ1-5	ASTKEGAPAQPQH
TRBV6-5	TRBJ2-5	ASSYIGETQY
TRBV5-1	TRBJ1-5	ASSLGGEASAQH
TRBV29-1	TRBJ2-6	SVEGSSGANVLT
TRBV7-9	TRBJ2-3	ASSLSKTGGDTQY
TRBV12-3/TRBV12-4	TRBJ1-1	ASSRRGNTEAF
TRBV6-1	TRBJ1-5	ASSGGGRISNQPQH
TRBV4-1	TRBJ1-4	ASSQDWGRDEKLF
TRBV5-4	TRBJ1-5	ASSPNGGAGQPQH
TRBV5-1	TRBJ2-5	ASRGLAGKETQY
TRBV4-1	TRBJ1-4	ASSQTGKRSEKLF